This T cell receptor beta chain originates from a study of T cell repertoires in cytomegalovirus infection. Whole-study context: In public TCR beta signatures, there were indications of both CMV infection and matching HLA type.

Germline V gives CDR1 MGHRA, CDR2 YSYEKL. The CDR3 length is 15 residues. V was shortened by 3 bases and J by 0 bases, with 11 bases between the two germline ends. TCRdb redid the calling of the reads with MiXCR, one entry per CDR3 protein. Of a few hundred thousand distinct CDR3 sequences in the sample, 26% were seen once. Study-level points and caveats: Summed frequency of public TCR beta families distinguished CMV carriers with the relevant HLA. Ex vivo, HLA-C-restricted CMV-specific TCR beta clonotypes prevailed over the rest of the response.

Of note for this clonotype: The antigen is undetermined.

This clonotype originated in a human donor in good health (CMV status not recorded). Some clones in this sample may be carry-over from other donors' samples. Material: PBMCs. J is TRBJ1-1 and V is TRBV4-1; D remains unclear. The CDR3 DNA reads as TGCGCCAGCAGCCAGGAGTTTAGGGTGAACACTGAAGCTTTCTTT. It specifies CASSQEFRVNTEAFF.